This TCR beta chain was captured in a study of monozygotic twins with inflammatory bowel disease. In regard to this clonotype: Antigen: not known.

Unsorted whole blood yielded the total RNA, with T cells left unselected. Study findings and constraints: Differing immunosuppressive treatments may have added variability to patient repertoires. Especially where disease activity was present, IBD patients had fewer clonotypes in common with others than healthy twins did.

A 6-nucleotide sample barcode was carried by the UMIs, which template switching added. Following a re-call of the 5' RACE reads, TCRdb has one entry per CDR3 protein and lacks DNA. Recorded for this sample: fewer than 550,000 distinct CDR3 sequences. Sequenced input: blood. The source of this sequence is a human donor with ulcerative colitis or Crohn's disease, or a healthy co-twin of an affected twin (not recorded which).

CDR3: CASRHSGGAYTGELFF. The chain combines TRBV6-5 with TRBJ2-2; TCRdb returns TRBD2, unconfirmable since there is no DNA. CDR1 and CDR2 (germline): MNHEY, SVGAGI. The CDR3 runs 16 residues.